The subject of this entry is one T cell receptor beta chain. Per the study methods: Estimation of nucleated cell counts relied on the amplification of reference gene primers. Some clones are missing from TCRdb's copy, which holds only in-frame ones; the method was immunoSEQ multiplex PCR. That table supplies the V and J calls and clone size; D and trimming were determined from the DNA. This table has a few hundred thousand clones, 85% appearing once. The sample comes from a study of blood T cell repertoires in COVID-19. On the study more broadly: Sources were T cells, B-cell-depleted T cells, or PBMCs; the material itself was cDNA or gDNA.

Germline V CDR1 and CDR2: KGHSH, LQKENI. CDR3 length: 14 residues. V was pared by 3 bases and J by 9 bases, with 14 bases between. The J gene is TRBJ1-4, the V gene TRBV18; a possible D gene is TRBD1 (6 bases). Sequencing used peripheral blood. The receptor was derived from a woman aged 18 to 35 with acute or convalescent COVID-19. The CDR3 DNA reads TGTGCCAGCTCACCGGACAGTCCCCCTCAAAAACTGTTTTTT. Protein sequence: CASSPDSPPQKLFF.